This T cell receptor beta chain comes out of a study of Ad26.COV2.S vaccination and SARS-CoV-2 variants. This CDR3 spans 14 amino acids. CDR1 and CDR2 (germline): SGHTA, FQGTGA. The germline V and J ends were trimmed by 2 bases and 4 bases, with 8 bases remaining between them. Sequencing was performed with immunoSEQ multiplex PCR; in TCRdb, only in-frame clones are kept and a portion is missing. In the table there are around 320,000 clones, about nine tenths of which are singletons. General study points: The TCR breadth and depth analyses may have produced an underestimate of total T cell responses.

Treatment given: approximately 18 received Ad26.COV2.S at low or high dose, single or two shots; about 5 received placebo; per-sample allocation not given. It was on day 63 after the first vaccine or placebo injection that samples were taken. A word on this clone: Its antigen is unknown.

This chain links TRBV7-3 with TRBJ2-2, with D perhaps matching TRBD2 (6 bases). The specimen comprised peripheral blood, sampled in a trial of Ad26.COV2.S vaccine versus placebo. This TCR was sampled from a person aged 18-65 years who received the Ad26.COV2.S COVID-19 vaccine or a placebo. The CDR3 nucleotides read TGTGCCAGCAGCTTAGGGACTTCCACCGGGGAGCTGTTTTTT. Its translation is CASSLGTSTGELFF.